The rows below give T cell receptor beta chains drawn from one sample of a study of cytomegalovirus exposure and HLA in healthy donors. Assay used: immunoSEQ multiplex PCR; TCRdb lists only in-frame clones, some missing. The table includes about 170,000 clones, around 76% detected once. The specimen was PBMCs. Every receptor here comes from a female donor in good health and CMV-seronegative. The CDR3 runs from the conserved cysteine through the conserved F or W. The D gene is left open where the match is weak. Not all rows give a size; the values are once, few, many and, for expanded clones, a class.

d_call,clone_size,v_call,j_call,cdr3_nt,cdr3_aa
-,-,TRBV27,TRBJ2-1,TGTGCCAGCAGTCCACAGGGTAATGAGCAGTTCTTC,CASSPQGNEQFF
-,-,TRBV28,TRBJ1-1,TGTGCCAGCAGTTCCCCCCCCGGGAACACTGAAGCTTTCTTT,CASSSPPGNTEAFF
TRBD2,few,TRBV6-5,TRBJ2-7,TGTGCCAGCAGTGACTACGCGAGCGGGAGGACCGAGCAGTACTTC,CASSDYASGRTEQYF
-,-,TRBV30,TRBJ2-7,TGTGCCTGGAGTCTAGTCTACGAGCAGTACTTC,CAWSLVYEQYF
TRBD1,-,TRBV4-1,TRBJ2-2,TGCGCCAGCAGCCAACAGGGGGCGAACACCGGGGAGCTGTTTTTT,CASSQQGANTGELFF
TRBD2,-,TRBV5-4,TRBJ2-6,TGTGCCAGCAGCGGCGGGACTAGTAATGTTGCTGGGGCCAACGTCCTGACTTTC,CASSGGTSNVAGANVLTF
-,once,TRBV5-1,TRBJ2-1,TGCGCCAGCAGCTTGGGAGCGTACCGCGCCCACAATGAGCAGTTCTTC,CASSLGAYRAHNEQFF
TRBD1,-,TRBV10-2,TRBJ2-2,TGCGCCAGCACTGGGGACAGGGTCACCGGGGAGCTGTTTTTT,CASTGDRVTGELFF
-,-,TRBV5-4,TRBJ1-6,TGTGCCAGCAGCTTGGCCAGGGATTATTCACCCCTCCACTTT,CASSLARDYSPLHF
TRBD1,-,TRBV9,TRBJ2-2,TGTGCCAGCAGCGCCCGGACAGGGGGCATCACCGGGGAGCTGTTTTTT,CASSARTGGITGELFF
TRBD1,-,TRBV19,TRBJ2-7,TGTGCCAGCCGGGACAGGGGCTCTCGGGAGCAGTACTTC,CASRDRGSREQYF
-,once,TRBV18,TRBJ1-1,TGTGCCAGCTCAAGGGACTTATCGCCGAGGACTGAAGCTTTCTTT,CASSRDLSPRTEAFF
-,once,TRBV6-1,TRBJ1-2,TGTGCCAGCAGTGAGTCGCAGGGCTATGGCTACACCTTC,CASSESQGYGYTF
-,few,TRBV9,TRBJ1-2,TGTGCCAGCAGCGTGGGACAAGGTGATGGCTACACCTTC,CASSVGQGDGYTF
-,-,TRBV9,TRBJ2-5,TGTGCCAGCAGCGTAGGACCGGGGCAAGAGACCCAGTACTTC,CASSVGPGQETQYF
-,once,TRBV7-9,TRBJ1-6,TGTGCCAGAGACAGACCCTATAATTCACCCCTCCACTTT,CARDRPYNSPLHF
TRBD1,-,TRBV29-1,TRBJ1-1,TGCAGCGTAGCAGGGACAGACACTGAAGCTTTCTTT,CSVAGTDTEAFF
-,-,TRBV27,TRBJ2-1,TGTGCCAGCAGCACTAGGATGGACCTCCATGAGCAGTTCTTC,CASSTRMDLHEQFF